The T cell receptor (beta chain) described here comes from a study of OX40 agonist ivuxolimab in advanced cancers. The study's findings and limits: Specificity for antigen went undetermined in the expanded peripheral T cells.

Clones were read by immunoSEQ multiplex PCR, and TCRdb kept only the in-frame ones, dropping some. This table has about 36,000 clones, over 75% appearing once. A word on this clone: Antigen unknown.

The input for sequencing was CD4+ or CD8+ T cells sorted from blood, taken in a trial of the OX40 agonist ivuxolimab. This clonotype was obtained from an adult with an advanced solid tumor such as melanoma, head and neck, liver or kidney cancer.

CDR3 nucleotide sequence: TGTGCCAGCAGCGTAGGGGGAGGGATAGGTAATGAGCAGTTCTTC. This translates into CASSVGGGIGNEQFF. The chain employs TRBV9 and TRBJ2-1, with TRBD2 identical over 7 bases. The CDR3 covers 15 residues. Germline assignment: CDR1 SGDLS and CDR2 YYNGEE. With 0 bases clipped from V and 7 bases from J, the junction kept 7 bases outside the gene matches.